The clone carrying this T cell receptor beta chain has only a few counts. These data are taken from a study of blood T cell repertoires in COVID-19. Clones were read by immunoSEQ multiplex PCR, and TCRdb kept only the in-frame ones, dropping some. Of 300,000 to 350,000 clones in the sample, 85% to 95% are singletons; the top ten hold roughly 3.9%. The germline V gene encodes CDR1 KGHSH and CDR2 LQKENI. Trimming pared 10 bases from V and 3 bases from J, leaving 16 bases between. The CDR3 spans 13 residues. Donors were grouped by their self-reported clinical history. J is TRBJ2-7 and V is TRBV18; possible D gene TRBD1, 6 bases. The sample was PBMCs or T cells enriched from blood (not recorded which). The TCR sequence derives from a woman aged 25-40 years who had been exposed to COVID-19. The CDR3 coding sequence is TGTGCCACCGCACAGGGAACCCACTACGAGCAGTACTTC. It translates to CATAQGTHYEQYF.